The 29 T cell receptor beta chains listed next were all sequenced from one sample in a study of blood T cell repertoires in COVID-19. Using immunoSEQ multiplex PCR, the repertoire was profiled, and TCRdb retains in-frame clones only, with some absent. The data contain approximately 300,000 clones, roughly 85% of them singletons. The material sequenced was PBMCs or T cells enriched from blood (not recorded which). The source is a woman between 25 and 40 years old who had been exposed to COVID-19.

This chain links TRBV30 with TRBJ1-5; 9 bases match TRBD1. This CDR3 comprises 14 residues. The V segment lost 6 bases and the J segment 6 bases; nucleotides outside the gene matches: 9. From germline, CDR1 is GTSNPN and CDR2 SVGIG (reference sequence). The CDR3 DNA reads as TGTGCCTGTACCCTGGGACAGGGCGCTCAGCCCCAGCATTTT. Translating gives CACTLGQGAQPQHF. The full variable domain, rest sourced from reference TRBV30 and TRBJ1-5, is SQTIHQWPATLVQPVGSPLSLECTVEGTSNPNLYWYRQAAGRGLQLLFYSVGIGQISSEVPQNLSASRPQDRQFILSSKKLLLSDSGFYLCACTLGQGAQPQHFGDGTRLSIL.

The chain employs TRBV19 and TRBJ1-2; 7 positions match TRBD1. V dropped 7 bases and J dropped 2; count of bases not matched to a gene: 10. The CDR3 extends over 15 amino acids. Germline CDR1 and CDR2: LNHDA and SQIVND (reference sequence). The CDR3 coding sequence is TGTGCCAGTACCCTAAAGGGGACAGAGAACTATGGCTACACCTTC. It translates to CASTLKGTENYGYTF.

This sequence joins TRBV5-5 and TRBJ2-3; 7 bases align to TRBD1. The CDR3 runs 15 residues. V lost 2 bases, J lost 2 bases, and 5 bases stayed unmatched. From germline, CDR1 is SGHKS and CDR2 YYEKEE (reference sequence). CDR3 bases: TGTGCCAGCAGCTTACTGGGACAGCCCACAGATACGCAGTATTTT. As protein: CASSLLGQPTDTQYF.

This clone came up a few times. The chain combines TRBV5-1 with TRBJ2-7, with 7 bases aligning to TRBD1. Trimming cost V 0 bases and J 0 bases; bases outside gene matches: 12. Germline-derived CDR1 and CDR2 are SGHRS and YFSETQ. This CDR3 is 18 amino acids long. The DNA of the CDR3 is TGCGCCAGCAGCTTGGCCGCGACCCCGACAGGGCTCTCCTACGAGCAGTACTTC. It codes for CASSLAATPTGLSYEQYF.

The V call is TRBV5-1, the J call TRBJ2-5, with TRBD1 matching 9 bases. The CDR3 consists of 13 residues. Germline V lookup: CDR1 SGHRS, CDR2 YFSETQ. The ends lost 2 bases at V and 5 bases at J; junction bases unmatched: 1. The CDR3 region is CASSLQGAETQYF. CDR3 DNA sequence: TGCGCCAGCAGCTTACAGGGGGCCGAGACCCAGTACTTC.

This chain joins TRBV28 and TRBJ2-7, with D hard to call. V was pared by 6 bases and J by 4 bases, with 7 bases between. The length of the CDR3 is 11 residues. Germline CDR1 MDHEN, CDR2 SYDVKM. Written as DNA, the CDR3 is TGTGCCAGCAGCGACATGTACGAGCAGTACTTC. Amino acid sequence: CASSDMYEQYF.

The chain combines TRBV7-9 with TRBJ1-2; TRBD1 matches 7 bases. Germline CDR1 is SEHNR and CDR2 is FQNEAQ (reference sequence). J was trimmed by 2 bases and V by 5 bases; bases with no gene match: 5. This CDR3 region has 14 residues. The CDR3 coding sequence is TGTGCCAGCAGCCAACAGGGGAGCAACTATGGCTACACCTTC. This encodes CASSQQGSNYGYTF.

This clone was observed once. The gene calls are TRBV23-1 and TRBJ1-2; possible D gene TRBD1, 5 bases. TRBV23-1 is labeled an ORF, and its function is uncertain. Trimming stripped 8 bases from V and 8 bases from J, with 21 bases between. This CDR3 contains 14 residues. CDR3 coding DNA: TGCGCCAGCGGATTTGAGGTTGGGGCAGAAGGCTACACCTTC. Its translation is CASGFEVGAEGYTF.

Here the CDR3 DNA reads TGTGCCAGCAGTTTTTCAAGGGGGGGTTGGGACACTGAAGCTTTCTTT. It codes for CASSFSRGGWDTEAFF. The J gene is TRBJ1-1, the V gene TRBV28, with D perhaps matching TRBD1 (6 bases). Germline CDR1 MDHEN, CDR2 SYDVKM. V was clipped by 3 bases and J by 3 bases, with 17 bases between them. The CDR3 extends over 16 amino acids.

The rearrangement links TRBV15 to TRBJ2-2, with 7 bases that match TRBD2. Per germline, CDR1 LNHNV and CDR2 YYDKDF (reference sequence). Germline trimming cut 5 bases from V and 4 bases from J; bases unmatched to any gene: 4. This CDR3 spans 14 amino acids. The CDR3 nucleotides are TGTGCCACCAGCGGGGGGGTGAGCACCGGGGAGCTGTTTTTT. Protein: CATSGGVSTGELFF.

The V gene is TRBV7-2, the J gene TRBJ1-1, with 9 bases aligning to TRBD1. CDR3 length: 15 residues. CDR1 and CDR2 (germline): SGHTA, FQGNSA. V shed 6 bases, J shed 3 bases, and the junction held 8 bases outside the gene matches. The CDR3 coding sequence is TGTGCCAGCAGGCCCAGGGGACAGGGTTACACTGAAGCTTTCTTT. It yields the protein CASRPRGQGYTEAFF.

DNA for the CDR3: TGCGCCAGCAGCAAGGACAGGGGTGGCACTGAAGCTTTCTTT. This gives the protein CASSKDRGGTEAFF. The chain couples TRBV5-1 to TRBJ1-1; 9 nucleotides line up with TRBD1. CDR1 is SGHRS, CDR2 YFSETQ, per germline. V lost 4 bases and J lost 4; bases outside the gene matches: 5. The CDR3 contains 14 residues.

V and J are TRBV28 and TRBJ1-5, with 12 bases lining up with TRBD1. Germline V gene sequence: CDR1 MDHEN, CDR2 SYDVKM. V dropped 2 bases and J dropped 5; count of bases not matched to a gene: 4. CDR3 length equals 16 residues. CDR3 protein: CASSLGDRGQHQPQHF. The CDR3 region has the DNA TGTGCCAGCAGTTTAGGGGACAGGGGGCAGCATCAGCCCCAGCATTTT.

J is TRBJ1-2 and V is TRBV28, with 7 bases matching TRBD1. The CDR3 runs 12 residues. After removal of 7 bases from V and 6 bases from J, the junction contained 5 bases not matched to a gene. Germline V CDR1 and CDR2: MDHEN, SYDVKM. CDR3 sequence (DNA): TGTGCCAGCATACAGGGGTTTGATGGCTACACCTTC. Residues: CASIQGFDGYTF.

The gene calls are TRBV5-4 and TRBJ2-4; maybe TRBD2 (6 bases). Germline CDR1 is SGHNT and CDR2 is YYREEE (reference sequence). CDR3 length: 16 amino acids. V lost 6 bases and J 7 bases, leaving 23 bases between the germline ends. The DNA for the CDR3 is TGTGCCAGCACCTCCGGGGGACCTCGTATTGGGAACATTCAGTACTTC. Its translation: CASTSGGPRIGNIQYF.

The gene calls are TRBV28 and TRBJ1-3; the match to TRBD1 covers 8 bases. Per the germline V gene, CDR1 is MDHEN and CDR2 is SYDVKM. V lost 8 bases and J lost 0; bases outside the gene matches: 6. CDR3 length: 15 residues. The CDR3 DNA is TGTGCCAGCTCCACAGGGGGAAGCTCTGGAAACACCATATATTTT. This translates into CASSTGGSSGNTIYF.

In DNA, the CDR3 is TGTGCCAGCAGCTGGGCCCTTCGGGATAACTATGGCTACACCTTC. Translated: CASSWALRDNYGYTF. The rearrangement joins TRBV5-5 to TRBJ1-2; D is ambiguous. The germline CDR1 and CDR2 sequences are SGHKS and YYEKEE (reference sequence). The CDR3 loop spans 15 amino acids. V was clipped by 3 bases and J by 1 base, with 13 bases between them.

This chain connects TRBV6-4 to TRBJ2-5, with D perhaps matching TRBD1 (5 bases). Germline V gives CDR1 MRHNA, CDR2 SNTAGT. The CDR3 totals 13 residues. V lost 5 bases, J lost 5 bases, and 12 bases lay in between. The CDR3 DNA follows: TGTGCCAGCAGTCGACAGAACGGGGAGACCCAGTACTTC. Amino acids: CASSRQNGETQYF.

The rearrangement uses TRBV29-1 and TRBJ2-7; TRBD1 matches at 8 bases. Trimming at V came to 6 bases and at J to 7 bases, leaving 5 bases not matched to a gene. Germline CDR1 and CDR2: SQVTM and ANQGSEA. The CDR3 totals 11 residues. The CDR3 nucleotides are TGCAGCGTCGGACAGGGAGGAGAGCAGTACTTC. It yields the protein CSVGQGGEQYF.

The chain couples TRBV2 to TRBJ1-1; D not certain. Germline V gene sequence: CDR1 SNHLY, CDR2 FYNNEI. The CDR3 runs to 15 residues. V lost 4 bases and J 2 bases, leaving 14 bases between the germline ends. CDR3 sequence: CASSGTWPVNTEAFF. DNA of the CDR3: TGTGCCAGCAGTGGAACATGGCCCGTCAACACTGAAGCTTTCTTT.

This clone appeared once. This rearrangement joins TRBV19 to TRBJ2-5; TRBD2 agrees at 10 bases. The CDR3 is 18 amino acids. J was trimmed by 1 base and V by 3 bases; bases with no gene match: 11. CDR1 is LNHDA and CDR2 is SQIVND in the germline V gene (reference sequence). The CDR3 region has the DNA TGTGCCAGTAGTATTTCAGGACTAGCGGAAGATATCCAAGAGACCCAGTACTTC. Translation: CASSISGLAEDIQETQYF.

The chain uses TRBV3-1 (or the pseudogene TRBV3-2) and TRBJ1-1; tentatively, D is TRBD1 (6 bases). Germline V gene sequence: CDR1 LGHDT, CDR2 YNNKEL (reference sequence). The CDR3 covers 16 residues. The germline V and J ends were trimmed by 3 bases and 1 base, with 15 bases remaining between them. CDR3 region: CASSQPGQHRNTEAFF. The CDR3 coding sequence is TGTGCCAGCAGCCAGCCGGGACAACATCGGAACACTGAAGCTTTCTTT.

This chain connects TRBV2 to TRBJ1-5, with TRBD1 identical over 9 bases. The CDR3 totals 13 residues. Germline V gene lookup returns CDR1 SNHLY and CDR2 FYNNEI. J was trimmed by 5 bases and V by 6 bases; bases with no gene match: 2. For the CDR3, the DNA is TGTGCCAGCAGAGGACAGGGGCATCAGCCCCAGCATTTT. Its translation: CASRGQGHQPQHF.

The V and J genes are TRBV7-3 and TRBJ1-1, with TRBD1 matching 8 bases. With V trimmed by 4 bases and J by 0 bases, 13 bases remained unmatched. The germline V gene has CDR1 SGHTA and CDR2 FQGTGA. This CDR3 has 18 residues. The CDR3 loop is CASSYSAGGVPMNTEAFF. The CDR3 DNA is TGTGCCAGCAGCTATTCTGCAGGGGGCGTCCCCATGAACACTGAAGCTTTCTTT.

The J gene is TRBJ2-7, the V gene TRBV7-9, with 14 positions matching TRBD2. The trim removed 4 bases at V and 0 bases at J, leaving 11 bases unmatched. Germline V gene sequence: CDR1 SEHNR, CDR2 FQNEAQ (reference sequence). This CDR3 comprises 19 residues. The CDR3 DNA reads as TGTGCCAGCAGCTCCCCGGGACTAGCGGGAGTGGGGGGCTCCTACGAGCAGTACTTC. Translated, it gives CASSSPGLAGVGGSYEQYF. The full variable domain, its missing parts supplied by reference TRBV7-9 and TRBJ2-7, is DTGVSQNPRHKITKRGQNVTFRCDPISEHNRLYWYRQTLGQGPEFLTYFQNEAQLEKSRLLSDRFSAERPKGSFSTLEIQRTEQGDSAMYLCASSSPGLAGVGGSYEQYFGPGTRLTVT.

The rearrangement links TRBV28 to TRBJ1-3; 11 nucleotides agree with TRBD1. The CDR3 has 18 amino acids. The V and J ends lost 3 bases and 0 bases, in that order; junction bases with no gene match: 7. The germline CDR1 and CDR2 sequences are MDHEN and SYDVKM. As DNA, the CDR3 is TGTGCCAGCAGTTTGCTAGGGACAGGGGGGGACTCTGGAAACACCATATATTTT. Protein product: CASSLLGTGGDSGNTIYF.

The chain recombines TRBV20-1 with TRBJ1-2, with D possibly TRBD1 on 6 matching bases. The CDR3 has 11 residues. V dropped 3 bases and J dropped 8 bases, with 10 bases sitting between them. CDR1 is DFQATT, CDR2 SNEGSKA, per germline (reference sequence). CDR3 coding DNA: TGCAGTGCTAGGGCTGGGGGCGGCTACACCTTC. Protein: CSARAGGGYTF.

This chain links TRBV12-3 or TRBV12-4 with TRBJ1-2; TRBD1 matches 9 bases. The CDR3 is made up of 13 amino acids. J gave up 8 bases and V 3 bases, and 4 bases lay outside the gene matches. CDR3 loop: CASSLGTGKGYTF. The CDR3 bases are TGTGCCAGCAGTTTGGGGACAGGGAAAGGCTACACCTTC.

This chain uses TRBV7-2 with TRBJ2-2; unclear D gene. This CDR3 contains 16 residues. Between the trimmed V and J ends, which lost 1 base and 2 bases, there was a span of 11 bases. CDR1 SGHTA and CDR2 FQGNSA come from the germline V gene. CDR3 nucleotide sequence: TGTGCCAGCAGCTTAGAATATACGAGCAACACCGGGGAGCTGTTTTTT. It translates to CASSLEYTSNTGELFF. The full variable domain, in which reference TRBV7-2 and TRBJ2-2 provide the parts outside the CDR3, is GAGVSQSPSNKVTEKGKDVELRCDPISGHTALYWYRQSLGQGLEFLIYFQGNSAPDKSGLPSDRFSAERTGGSVSTLTIQRTQQEDSAVYLCASSLEYTSNTGELFFGEGSRLTVL.